This TCR beta chain was obtained from a study of response to subunit inactivated influenza vaccine. Study findings and constraints: Each seasonal flu vaccination may recruit only limited new T cells, authors suggested.

The length of the CDR3 is 13 residues. Germline V lookup: CDR1 SQVTM, CDR2 ANQGSEA. The ends were cut back, 1 base at V and 8 bases at J, with 12 bases in the middle. In TCRdb, the RT-PCR reads were re-called with MiXCR into one record per CDR3 protein. The sample yields about 480,000 distinct CDR3 sequences, over 25% seen once. Note on this clonotype: Its antigen is unidentified.

This TCR came from a man aged 45-65 years who received an inactivated influenza vaccine. The material was CD4+ T cells sorted from PBMCs, obtained roughly 5 days after vaccination. The V call is TRBV29-1, the J call TRBJ2-4; the D call may be TRBD1 or TRBD2 (5 bases each). The DNA for the CDR3 is TGCAGCGTTGAAGGAAACAGGCGGGACATTCAGTACTTC. It is translated as CSVEGNRRDIQYF.